Included here is one T cell receptor beta chain sequence, with context. The CDR3 loop spans 13 amino acids. Germline lookup yields CDR1 LNHDA and CDR2 SQIVND (reference sequence). V was cut by 5 bases and J by 9 bases, with 14 bases left in between. The data were obtained in a study of blood T cell repertoires in COVID-19. Only in-frame clones appear in the TCRdb table, and some are missing; sequencing was by immunoSEQ multiplex PCR. Of around 390,000 clones in the sample, around nine tenths were seen once. The TCR comes from a woman between 45 and 65 years old who had recovered from COVID-19. The rearrangement uses TRBV19 and TRBJ1-5; possibly TRBD1 for D (5 bases). Sequences were obtained from PBMCs or T cells enriched from blood (not recorded which). CDR3 protein: CASSAPGITPQHF. The CDR3 region has the DNA TGTGCCAGTAGTGCCCCAGGGATTACGCCCCAGCATTTT. Looking up the rest from reference TRBV19 and TRBJ1-5 gives the full variable domain: DGGITQSPKYLFRKEGQNVTLSCEQNLNHDAMYWYRQDPGQGLRLIYYSQIVNDFQKGDIAEGYSVSREKKESFPLTVTSAQKNPTAFYLCASSAPGITPQHFGDGTRLSIL.